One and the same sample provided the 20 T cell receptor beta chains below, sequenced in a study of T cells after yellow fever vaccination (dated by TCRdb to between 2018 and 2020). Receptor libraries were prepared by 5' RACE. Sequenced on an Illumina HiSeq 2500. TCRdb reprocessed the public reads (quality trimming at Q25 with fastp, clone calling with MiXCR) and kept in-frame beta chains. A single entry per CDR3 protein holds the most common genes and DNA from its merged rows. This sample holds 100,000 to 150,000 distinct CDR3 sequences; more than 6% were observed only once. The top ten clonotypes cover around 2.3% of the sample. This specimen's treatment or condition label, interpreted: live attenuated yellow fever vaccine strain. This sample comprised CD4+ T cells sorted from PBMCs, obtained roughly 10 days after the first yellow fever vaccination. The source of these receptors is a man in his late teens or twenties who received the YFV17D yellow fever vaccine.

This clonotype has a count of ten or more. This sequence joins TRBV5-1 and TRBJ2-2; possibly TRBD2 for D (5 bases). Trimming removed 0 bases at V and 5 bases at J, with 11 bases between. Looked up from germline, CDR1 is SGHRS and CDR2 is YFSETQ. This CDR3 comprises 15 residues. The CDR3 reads CASSLAGSWTGELFF. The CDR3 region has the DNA TGCGCCAGCAGCTTGGCGGGGTCTTGGACCGGGGAGCTGTTTTTT.

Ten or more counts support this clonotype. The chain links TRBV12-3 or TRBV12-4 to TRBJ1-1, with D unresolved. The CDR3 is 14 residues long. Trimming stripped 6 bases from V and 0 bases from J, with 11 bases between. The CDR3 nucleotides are TGTGCCAGCAGACACCGGAGGCTGAACACTGAAGCTTTCTTT. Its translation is CASRHRRLNTEAFF.

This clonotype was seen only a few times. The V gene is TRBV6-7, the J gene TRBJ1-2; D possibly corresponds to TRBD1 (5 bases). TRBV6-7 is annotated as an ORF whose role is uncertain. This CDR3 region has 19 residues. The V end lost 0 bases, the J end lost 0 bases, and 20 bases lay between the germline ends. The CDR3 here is CASSYSGFRDFLANYGYTF. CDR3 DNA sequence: TGTGCCAGCAGTTACTCGGGGTTCCGGGACTTCTTAGCTAACTATGGCTACACCTTC.

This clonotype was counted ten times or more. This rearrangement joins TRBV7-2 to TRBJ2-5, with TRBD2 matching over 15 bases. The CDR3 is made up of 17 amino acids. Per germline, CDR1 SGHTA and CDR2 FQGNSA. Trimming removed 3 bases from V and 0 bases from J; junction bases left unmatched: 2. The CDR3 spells CASSLGLAGGYQETQYF. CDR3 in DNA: TGTGCCAGCAGCTTGGGACTAGCGGGGGGATACCAAGAGACCCAGTACTTC.

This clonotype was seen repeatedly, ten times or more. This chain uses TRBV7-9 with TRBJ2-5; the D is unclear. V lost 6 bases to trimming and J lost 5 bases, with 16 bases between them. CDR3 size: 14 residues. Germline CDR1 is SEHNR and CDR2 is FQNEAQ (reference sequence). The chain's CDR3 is CASRPDREGETQYF. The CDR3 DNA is TGTGCCAGCAGACCGGACCGAGAAGGGGAGACCCAGTACTTC. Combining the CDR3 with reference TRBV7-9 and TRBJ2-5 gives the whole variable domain DTGVSQNPRHKITKRGQNVTFRCDPISEHNRLYWYRQTLGQGPEFLTYFQNEAQLEKSRLLSDRFSAERPKGSFSTLEIQRTEQGDSAMYLCASRPDREGETQYFGPGTRLLVL.

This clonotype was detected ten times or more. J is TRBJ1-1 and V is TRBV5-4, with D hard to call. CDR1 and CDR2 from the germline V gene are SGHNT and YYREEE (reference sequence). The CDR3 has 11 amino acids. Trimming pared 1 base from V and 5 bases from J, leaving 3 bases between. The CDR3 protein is CASSLRTEAFF. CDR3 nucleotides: TGTGCCAGCAGCTTGCGAACTGAAGCTTTCTTT.

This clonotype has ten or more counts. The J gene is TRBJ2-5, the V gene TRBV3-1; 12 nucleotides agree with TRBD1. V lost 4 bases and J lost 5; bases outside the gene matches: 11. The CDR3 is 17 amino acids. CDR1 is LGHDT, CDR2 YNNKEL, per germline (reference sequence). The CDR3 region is CASSPGLGQGARETQYF. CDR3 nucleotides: TGTGCCAGCAGCCCCGGACTGGGACAGGGGGCGCGGGAGACCCAGTACTTC.

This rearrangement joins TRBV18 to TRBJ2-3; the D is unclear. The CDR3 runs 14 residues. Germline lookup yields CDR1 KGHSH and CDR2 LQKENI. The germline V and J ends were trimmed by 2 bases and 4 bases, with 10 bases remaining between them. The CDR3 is CASSPSDPPDTQYF. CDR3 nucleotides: TGTGCCAGCTCACCAAGCGACCCTCCAGATACGCAGTATTTT.

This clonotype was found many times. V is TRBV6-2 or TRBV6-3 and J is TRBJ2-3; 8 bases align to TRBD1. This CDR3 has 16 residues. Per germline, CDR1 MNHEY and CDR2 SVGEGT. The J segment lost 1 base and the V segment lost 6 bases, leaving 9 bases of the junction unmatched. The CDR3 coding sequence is TGTGCCAGCAGCCCCAGGGGGCGCTTGGGCACAGATACGCAGTATTTT. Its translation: CASSPRGRLGTDTQYF.

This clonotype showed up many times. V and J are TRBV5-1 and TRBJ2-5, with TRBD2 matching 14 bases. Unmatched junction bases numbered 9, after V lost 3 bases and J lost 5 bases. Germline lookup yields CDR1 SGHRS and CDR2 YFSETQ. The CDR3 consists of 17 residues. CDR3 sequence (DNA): TGCGCCAGCAGCTGGACTAGCGGGGGGTCAGGAGGGGAGACCCAGTACTTC. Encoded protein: CASSWTSGGSGGETQYF.

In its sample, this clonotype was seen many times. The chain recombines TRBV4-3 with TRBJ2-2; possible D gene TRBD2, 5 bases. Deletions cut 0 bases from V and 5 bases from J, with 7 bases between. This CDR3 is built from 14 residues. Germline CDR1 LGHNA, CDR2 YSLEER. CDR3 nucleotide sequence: TGCGCCAGCAGCCAAGACCCGGGGACCGGGGAGCTGTTTTTT. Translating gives CASSQDPGTGELFF.

The CDR3 here is CASRGSSEYNEQFF. For the CDR3, the DNA is TGTGCCAGTAGAGGAAGTAGCGAGTACAATGAGCAGTTCTTC. The chain employs TRBV4-2 and TRBJ2-1, with D perhaps matching TRBD2 (5 bases). Trimming left V 9 bases short and J 4 bases short, with 16 bases between. The germline V gene has CDR1 LGHNA and CDR2 YNFKEQ. This CDR3 is 14 amino acids long.

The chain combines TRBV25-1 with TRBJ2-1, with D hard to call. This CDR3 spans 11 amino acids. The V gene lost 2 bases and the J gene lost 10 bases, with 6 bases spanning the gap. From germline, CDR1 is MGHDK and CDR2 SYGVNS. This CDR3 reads CASSERKEQFF. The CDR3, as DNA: TGTGCCAGCAGTGAAAGGAAAGAGCAGTTCTTC.

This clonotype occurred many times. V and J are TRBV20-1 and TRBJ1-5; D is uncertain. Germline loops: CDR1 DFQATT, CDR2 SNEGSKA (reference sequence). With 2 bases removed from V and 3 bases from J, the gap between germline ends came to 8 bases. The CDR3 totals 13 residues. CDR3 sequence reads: CSARKQTNQPQHF. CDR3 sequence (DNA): TGCAGTGCTAGAAAGCAGACCAATCAGCCCCAGCATTTT.

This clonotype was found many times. CDR3 sequence reads: CASSIDYSYNEQFF. The CDR3 DNA reads TGTGCCAGCAGCATTGACTATTCCTACAATGAGCAGTTCTTC. The J gene is TRBJ2-1, the V gene TRBV7-3, with D possibly TRBD2 on 5 matching bases. The germline V gene encodes CDR1 SGHTA and CDR2 FQGTGA. The V end lost 5 bases, the J end lost 1 base, and 9 bases lay between the germline ends. The CDR3 has 14 residues. Based on the CDR3 plus reference TRBV7-3 and TRBJ2-1, the full variable domain is GAGVSQTPSNKVTEKGKYVELRCDPISGHTALYWYRQSLGQGPEFLIYFQGTGAADDSGLPNDRFFAVRPEGSVSTLKIQRTERGDSAVYLCASSIDYSYNEQFFGPGTRLTVL.

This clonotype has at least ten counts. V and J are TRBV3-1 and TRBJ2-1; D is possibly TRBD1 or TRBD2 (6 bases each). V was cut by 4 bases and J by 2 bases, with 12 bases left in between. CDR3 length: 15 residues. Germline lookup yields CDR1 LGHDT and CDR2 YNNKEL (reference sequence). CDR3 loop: CASSPPGAPYNEQFF. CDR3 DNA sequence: TGTGCCAGCAGCCCCCCGGGGGCCCCCTACAATGAGCAGTTCTTC.

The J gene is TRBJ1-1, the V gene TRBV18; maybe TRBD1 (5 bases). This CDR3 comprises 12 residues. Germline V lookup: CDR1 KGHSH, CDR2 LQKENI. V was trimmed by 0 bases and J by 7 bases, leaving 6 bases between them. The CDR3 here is CASSPPGGEAFF. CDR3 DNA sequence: TGTGCCAGCTCACCACCGGGGGGTGAAGCTTTCTTT.

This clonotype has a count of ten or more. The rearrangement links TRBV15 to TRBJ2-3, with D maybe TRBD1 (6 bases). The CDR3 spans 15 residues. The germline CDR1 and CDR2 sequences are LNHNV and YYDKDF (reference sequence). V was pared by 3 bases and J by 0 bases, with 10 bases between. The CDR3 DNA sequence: TGTGCCACCAGCAGGGGACAACCTAGCACAGATACGCAGTATTTT. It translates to CATSRGQPSTDTQYF.

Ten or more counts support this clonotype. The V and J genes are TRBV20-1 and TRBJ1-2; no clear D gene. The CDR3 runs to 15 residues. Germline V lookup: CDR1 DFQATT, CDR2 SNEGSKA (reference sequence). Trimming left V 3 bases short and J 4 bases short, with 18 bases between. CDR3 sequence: CSARIAGRLAYGYTF. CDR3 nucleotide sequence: TGCAGTGCTAGGATTGCTGGCCGGCTAGCCTATGGCTACACCTTC.

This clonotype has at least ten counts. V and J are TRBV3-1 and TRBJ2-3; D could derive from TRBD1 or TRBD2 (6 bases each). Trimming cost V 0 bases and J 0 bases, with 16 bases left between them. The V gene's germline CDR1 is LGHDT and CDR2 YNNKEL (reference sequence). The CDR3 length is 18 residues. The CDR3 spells CASSQDVPGGHSTDTQYF. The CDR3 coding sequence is TGTGCCAGCAGCCAAGACGTACCCGGGGGCCACAGCACAGATACGCAGTATTTT.